The clone carrying this TCR beta chain was seen repeatedly, ten times or more. Its cognate antigen is unknown. This entry comes from a study of early T cells in non-severe SARS-CoV-2 infection. Study background: RNA in bulk from unsorted whole blood was sequenced, and chains were unpaired. Findings of the study overall: The study's VDJdb matching favored anti-spike CD8 responses and missed private and CD4 specificities.

Researchers attached unique molecular identifiers to individual cDNA molecules. TCRdb re-analysed the 5' RACE reads in MiXCR, keeping a single row per CDR3 protein. Here the sample spans roughly 70,000 distinct CDR3 sequences, around 12% being singletons. Deletions cut 6 bases from V and 8 bases from J, with 16 bases between. CDR3 length equals 13 residues. Germline CDR1 and CDR2: DFQATT and SNEGSKA (reference sequence). The clonotype originates from an adult who was a healthcare worker with PCR-confirmed SARS-CoV-2 infection or an uninfected control (not recorded which). This chain links TRBV20-1 with TRBJ1-4; D gene uncertain. Sample: whole blood. The CDR3 region has the DNA TGCAGTGCCTTTAATCGGGGATACGAAAAACTGTTTTTT. It encodes CSAFNRGYEKLFF.